A selection of T cell receptor beta chains follows, all from one sample in a study of patients and donors after allogeneic stem cell transplantation. Via MiXCR, TCRdb re-called the RT-PCR reads, giving one row per CDR3 protein. This sample carries approximately 60,000 distinct CDR3 sequences, about an eighth of them seen once, and the ten largest clones take around 32%. What was sequenced was blood, either unsorted or a sorted T cell fraction (not recorded which). Receptors were obtained from a human donor who was either an allogeneic HSCT recipient or a stem cell or donor lymphocyte infusion donor (not recorded which). It is not recorded whose cells these are; they may come from a transplant donor. The CDR3 runs from the conserved cysteine through the conserved F or W. Each record gives: J gene, D gene, V gene, clone size, CDR3 protein, CDR3 DNA. D genes are given only for firm matches. Size tells how often a clone was seen (once, few, many) or the class of an expanded clone, and some rows leave it out.

j_call: TRBJ2-1
d_call: TRBD1
v_call: TRBV12-3/TRBV12-4
clone_size: .
cdr3_aa: CASSRDSHYNEQFF
cdr3_nt: TGTGCCAGCAGTCGGGACAGCCACTACAATGAGCAGTTCTTC

j_call: TRBJ1-4
d_call: .
v_call: TRBV25-1
clone_size: many
cdr3_aa: CASSEWSGKRGTNEKLFF
cdr3_nt: TGTGCCAGCAGTGAATGGTCAGGGAAGCGCGGGACTAATGAAAAACTGTTTTTT

j_call: TRBJ2-1
d_call: .
v_call: TRBV12-3/TRBV12-4
clone_size: .
cdr3_aa: CASSFPAGGNEQFF
cdr3_nt: TGTGCCAGCAGTTTCCCGGCAGGGGGGAATGAGCAGTTCTTC

j_call: TRBJ2-2
d_call: TRBD2
v_call: TRBV5-1
clone_size: many
cdr3_aa: CASSGLAGLNTGELFF
cdr3_nt: TGCGCCAGCAGCGGACTAGCGGGGCTTAACACCGGGGAGCTGTTTTTT

j_call: TRBJ2-7
d_call: .
v_call: TRBV3-1
clone_size: .
cdr3_aa: CASSQGLDEQYF
cdr3_nt: TGTGCCAGCAGCCAGGGTTTGGATGAGCAGTACTTC

j_call: TRBJ2-1
d_call: TRBD2
v_call: TRBV20-1
clone_size: many
cdr3_aa: CSAPTGTNYNEQFF
cdr3_nt: TGCAGTGCTCCTACCGGGACTAACTACAATGAGCAGTTCTTC

j_call: TRBJ2-5
d_call: .
v_call: TRBV2
clone_size: .
cdr3_aa: CASSEAPGEETQYF
cdr3_nt: TGTGCCAGCAGTGAAGCTCCAGGGGAAGAGACCCAGTACTTC

j_call: TRBJ2-4
d_call: TRBD2
v_call: TRBV7-9
clone_size: once
cdr3_aa: CASSLPDGSGGKNIQYF
cdr3_nt: TGTGCCAGCAGCTTACCGGACGGGAGCGGGGGAAAAAACATTCAGTACTTC

j_call: TRBJ1-4
d_call: TRBD1
v_call: TRBV12-3/TRBV12-4
clone_size: many
cdr3_aa: CASSLYRGSNEKLFF
cdr3_nt: TGTGCCAGCAGTCTGTACAGGGGATCTAATGAAAAACTGTTTTTT

j_call: TRBJ1-5
d_call: .
v_call: TRBV6-5
clone_size: many
cdr3_aa: CASSATGNGNQPQHF
cdr3_nt: TGTGCCAGCAGTGCCACAGGGAACGGCAATCAGCCCCAGCATTTT

j_call: TRBJ1-1
d_call: .
v_call: TRBV18
clone_size: few
cdr3_aa: CASSPMKIEAFF
cdr3_nt: TGTGCCAGCTCACCAATGAAAATTGAAGCTTTCTTT

j_call: TRBJ1-5
d_call: .
v_call: TRBV3-1
clone_size: .
cdr3_aa: CASSPRSYSNQPQHF
cdr3_nt: TGTGCCAGCAGCCCCCGGAGCTATAGCAATCAGCCCCAGCATTTT

j_call: TRBJ1-1
d_call: .
v_call: TRBV27
clone_size: many
cdr3_aa: CASRPSWDTEAFF
cdr3_nt: TGTGCCAGCAGGCCTTCATGGGACACTGAAGCTTTCTTT

j_call: TRBJ1-2
d_call: .
v_call: TRBV29-1
clone_size: .
cdr3_aa: CSVDMDGSYGYTF
cdr3_nt: TGCAGCGTTGACATGGATGGGAGCTATGGCTACACCTTC

j_call: TRBJ2-7
d_call: .
v_call: TRBV9
clone_size: .
cdr3_aa: CASSPQGSPAYEQYF
cdr3_nt: TGTGCCAGCAGCCCTCAGGGATCCCCAGCCTACGAGCAGTACTTC

j_call: TRBJ2-7
d_call: TRBD1
v_call: TRBV12-3/TRBV12-4
clone_size: few
cdr3_aa: CASSGRDSYYEQYF
cdr3_nt: TGTGCCAGCAGTGGTAGGGACAGTTACTACGAGCAGTACTTC

j_call: TRBJ2-7
d_call: TRBD2
v_call: TRBV18
clone_size: .
cdr3_aa: CASSGREAEQYF
cdr3_nt: TGTGCCAGCTCAGGACGGGAGGCCGAGCAGTACTTC

j_call: TRBJ2-5
d_call: TRBD2
v_call: TRBV27
clone_size: .
cdr3_aa: CASSLGLAGVETQYF
cdr3_nt: TGTGCCAGCAGTTTAGGACTAGCGGGAGTAGAGACCCAGTACTTC

j_call: TRBJ1-1
d_call: .
v_call: TRBV9
clone_size: many
cdr3_aa: CASSVAEEGMNTEAFF
cdr3_nt: TGTGCCAGCAGCGTAGCTGAAGAGGGCATGAACACTGAAGCTTTCTTT

j_call: TRBJ2-3
d_call: TRBD1
v_call: TRBV20-1
clone_size: few
cdr3_aa: CSAQIGGQGPDTQYF
cdr3_nt: TGCAGTGCTCAAATCGGGGGACAGGGCCCAGATACGCAGTATTTT

j_call: TRBJ1-2
d_call: .
v_call: TRBV5-6
clone_size: many
cdr3_aa: CASSFRGYVADNYGYTF
cdr3_nt: TGTGCCAGCAGCTTTAGGGGCTATGTGGCGGACAACTATGGCTACACCTTC

j_call: TRBJ2-1
d_call: .
v_call: TRBV7-2
clone_size: many
cdr3_aa: CASSLEGGSYNEQFF
cdr3_nt: TGTGCCAGCAGCTTAGAAGGGGGCTCCTACAATGAGCAGTTCTTC

j_call: TRBJ1-1
d_call: TRBD1
v_call: TRBV29-1
clone_size: many
cdr3_aa: CSVSGGAFSNTEAFF
cdr3_nt: TGCAGCGTTTCAGGGGGCGCGTTTTCGAACACTGAAGCTTTCTTT

j_call: TRBJ2-7
d_call: TRBD1
v_call: TRBV10-3
clone_size: .
cdr3_aa: CAISDPGTGGPYEQYF
cdr3_nt: TGTGCCATCAGTGACCCTGGGACAGGGGGACCCTACGAGCAGTACTTC

j_call: TRBJ2-7
d_call: .
v_call: TRBV7-9
clone_size: few
cdr3_aa: CASSHDGGRNEQYF
cdr3_nt: TGTGCCAGCAGCCACGACGGGGGCAGGAACGAGCAGTACTTC

j_call: TRBJ2-1
d_call: .
v_call: TRBV11-2
clone_size: .
cdr3_aa: CASSFFLAGEGVVAEQFF
cdr3_nt: TGTGCCAGCAGCTTTTTTTTGGCGGGAGAGGGGGTTGTGGCTGAGCAGTTCTTC

j_call: TRBJ2-7
d_call: .
v_call: TRBV3-1
clone_size: many
cdr3_aa: CASSHTNEVYEQYF
cdr3_nt: TGTGCCAGCAGCCATACCAACGAGGTATACGAGCAGTACTTC

j_call: TRBJ2-7
d_call: TRBD2
v_call: TRBV20-1
clone_size: .
cdr3_aa: CSARGQSGIYEQYF
cdr3_nt: TGCAGTGCTAGAGGCCAGAGCGGGATTTACGAGCAGTACTTC

j_call: TRBJ2-7
d_call: .
v_call: TRBV6-5
clone_size: few
cdr3_aa: CASSYRTNPYEQYF
cdr3_nt: TGTGCCAGCAGTTACAGGACAAACCCCTACGAGCAGTACTTC

j_call: TRBJ2-3
d_call: TRBD2
v_call: TRBV24-1
clone_size: few
cdr3_aa: CATMASGSIDTQYF
cdr3_nt: TGTGCCACCATGGCTAGCGGGAGTATAGATACGCAGTATTTT